Following are 30 T cell receptor beta chains from one sample sequenced in a study of early T cells in non-severe SARS-CoV-2 infection. One entry per CDR3 protein, called by TCRdb with MiXCR from the 5' RACE reads. The data hold about 110,000 distinct CDR3 sequences, with around 12% observed a single time. Sequencing used whole blood, obtained at baseline. These receptors all stem from an adult who was a healthcare worker with PCR-confirmed SARS-CoV-2 infection or an uninfected control (not recorded which).

The V call is TRBV19, the J call TRBJ2-1, with D perhaps TRBD1 (6 bases). Trimming stripped 0 bases from V and 8 bases from J, with 26 bases between. The CDR3 loop spans 19 amino acids. Per the germline V gene, CDR1 is LNHDA and CDR2 is SQIVND (reference sequence). CDR3 bases: TGTGCCAGTAGTATAGACGATGGACAGCCAAACCCCTTTAGCGATGAGCAGTTCTTC. This encodes CASSIDDGQPNPFSDEQFF.

This clonotype was counted ten times or more. The rearrangement uses TRBV12-3 or TRBV12-4 and TRBJ2-1; no reliable D call. The CDR3 has 13 residues. V was pared by 5 bases and J by 1 base, with 6 bases between. CDR3 protein: CASSPRSYNEQFF. The CDR3 DNA is TGTGCCAGCAGTCCCCGTTCCTACAATGAGCAGTTCTTC.

This clonotype was counted a few times. The chain uses TRBV20-1 and TRBJ1-3, with no clear D. Germline values: CDR1 DFQATT, CDR2 SNEGSKA (reference sequence). Deletions cut 3 bases from V and 2 bases from J, with 8 bases between. There are 13 residues in the CDR3. CDR3 residues: CSASDRAGNTIYF. The CDR3 bases are TGCAGTGCTAGTGATAGGGCTGGAAACACCATATATTTT.

This clonotype has at least ten counts. The rearrangement joins TRBV18 to TRBJ1-1; TRBD1 might be the D (6 bases). Germline assignment: CDR1 KGHSH and CDR2 LQKENI. This CDR3 contains 16 residues. V dropped 3 bases and J dropped 2 bases, with 16 bases sitting between them. Here the CDR3 reads CASSPLGQSDNTEAFF. CDR3 bases: TGTGCCAGCTCACCCCTAGGACAGTCCGATAACACTGAAGCTTTCTTT.

This clonotype has only a few counts. The chain uses TRBV7-6 and TRBJ1-1; TRBD1 matches 7 bases. Germline assignment: CDR1 SGHVS and CDR2 FNYEAQ. This CDR3 contains 15 residues. V gave up 3 bases and J gave up 5 bases; unmatched junction bases: 9. CDR3 nucleotide sequence: TGTGCCAGCAGCTTGGACGGACAGGTTGGGACTGAAGCTTTCTTT. This translates into CASSLDGQVGTEAFF.

V is TRBV28 and J is TRBJ1-2; tentatively, D is TRBD1 (6 bases). Germline V gene lookup returns CDR1 MDHEN and CDR2 SYDVKM. The CDR3 is 12 amino acids. V was pared by 6 bases and J by 5 bases, with 10 bases between. The chain's CDR3 is CASRQGSYGYTF. The CDR3 DNA is TGTGCCAGCAGACAGGGATCTTATGGCTACACCTTC.

This clonotype has ten or more counts. The chain recombines TRBV20-1 with TRBJ1-1; D gene ambiguous. Germline V gene lookup returns CDR1 DFQATT and CDR2 SNEGSKA (reference sequence). With 3 bases removed from V and 4 bases from J, the gap between germline ends came to 15 bases. The CDR3 sequence is 14 residues long. The CDR3 DNA is TGCAGTGCTAGGTCCCCTGTGGGCAGCACTGAAGCTTTCTTT. Amino acid sequence: CSARSPVGSTEAFF.

In its sample, this clonotype was seen a few times. The rearrangement links TRBV7-3 to TRBJ2-1, with 10 bases identical to TRBD2. V lost 0 bases to trimming and J lost 7 bases; unmatched junction nucleotides: 6. CDR1 and CDR2 from the germline V gene are SGHTA and FQGTGA. The CDR3 has 16 residues. CDR3 in amino acids: CASSLTPSGSKNEQFF. The DNA for the CDR3 is TGTGCCAGCAGCTTAACCCCTAGCGGGAGTAAAAATGAGCAGTTCTTC.

This clonotype was counted only a few times. The chain joins TRBV7-8 to TRBJ1-5; possibly TRBD1 for D (6 bases). Germline V gene data show CDR1 as SGHVS and CDR2 as FQNEAQ. The CDR3 runs 14 residues. V was shortened by 5 bases and J by 2 bases, with 10 bases between the two germline ends. The CDR3 DNA reads TGTGCCAGCAGCGCGAACAGGGGCAATCAGCCCCAGCATTTT. Its translation is CASSANRGNQPQHF. Full variable domain (outside the CDR3, taken from reference TRBV7-8 and TRBJ1-5): GAGVSQSPRYKVAKRGQDVALRCDPISGHVSLFWYQQALGQGPEFLTYFQNEAQLDKSGLPSDRFFAERPEGSVSTLKIQRTQQEDSAVYLCASSANRGNQPQHFGDGTRLSIL.

This clonotype was seen more than once but under ten times. This chain uses TRBV9 with TRBJ2-2; tentatively, D is TRBD1 (6 bases). Germline loops: CDR1 SGDLS, CDR2 YYNGEE. V lost 4 bases to trimming and J lost 4 bases, with 14 bases between them. The CDR3 covers 15 residues. The CDR3 loop is CASSFKQGTTGELFF. DNA of the CDR3: TGTGCCAGCAGCTTCAAACAGGGAACCACCGGGGAGCTGTTTTTT.

CDR3 in amino acids: CSVAPRQGNEQYF. CDR3 nucleotides: TGCAGCGTTGCGCCGAGACAGGGGAACGAGCAGTACTTC. The V gene is TRBV29-1, the J gene TRBJ2-7; 8 bases line up with TRBD1. Trimming cost V 4 bases and J 5 bases; bases outside gene matches: 7. In germline, CDR1 is SQVTM, CDR2 ANQGSEA. This CDR3 spans 13 amino acids.

Only a few counts were recorded for this clonotype. V gene TRBV13 combines with J gene TRBJ2-7; 7 positions agree with TRBD2. Germline V gene sequence: CDR1 PRHDT, CDR2 FYEKMQ (reference sequence). After removal of 3 bases from V and 4 bases from J, the junction contained 6 bases not matched to a gene. The CDR3 is 14 amino acids. DNA for the CDR3: TGTGCCAGCAGCTTGCTCGGGACTACGTACGAGCAGTACTTC. It is translated as CASSLLGTTYEQYF.

The V gene is TRBV7-8, the J gene TRBJ2-3, with TRBD1 matching over 9 bases. Germline loops: CDR1 SGHVS, CDR2 FQNEAQ. Trimming took 7 bases from V and 3 from J; bases not matched to a gene: 8. The CDR3 loop spans 15 amino acids. For the CDR3, the DNA is TGTGCCAGCACCCCGTGGGACAGGGAGACAGATACGCAGTATTTT. Its translation: CASTPWDRETDTQYF.

The rearrangement uses TRBV20-1 and TRBJ1-6; TRBD1 is a possible D gene (6 bases). This CDR3 is built from 14 residues. Germline CDR1 DFQATT, CDR2 SNEGSKA (reference sequence). The germline V and J ends were trimmed by 0 bases and 4 bases, with 7 bases remaining between them. This CDR3 reads CSAREGQYNSPLHF. For the CDR3, the DNA is TGCAGTGCTAGAGAAGGACAGTATAATTCACCCCTCCACTTT.

This clonotype was found a few times. The chain joins TRBV5-1 to TRBJ2-2, with D hard to call. This CDR3 spans 15 amino acids. V lost 0 bases to trimming and J lost 4 bases, with 10 bases between them. Per the germline V gene, CDR1 is SGHRS and CDR2 is YFSETQ. The CDR3 nucleotides read TGCGCCAGCAGCTTGGGCAGATCCCTCACCGGGGAGCTGTTTTTT. Translation gives CASSLGRSLTGELFF.

This clonotype was seen ten or more times. The genes are TRBV7-9 and TRBJ2-2; no clear D. Germline values: CDR1 SEHNR, CDR2 FQNEAQ (reference sequence). Trimming cost V 5 bases and J 6 bases, with 10 bases left between them. The CDR3 is made up of 13 amino acids. Here the CDR3 reads CASSNPGAGELFF. CDR3 DNA: TGTGCCAGCAGCAACCCAGGCGCCGGGGAGCTGTTTTTT.

This clonotype occurred a few times. The rearrangement links TRBV5-1 to TRBJ1-1; 9 positions match TRBD1. This CDR3 has 15 amino acids. Unmatched junction bases numbered 8, after V lost 3 bases and J lost 5 bases. The germline V gene encodes CDR1 SGHRS and CDR2 YFSETQ. In DNA, the CDR3 is TGCGCCAGCAGCTCCACAGGGGGCGCGGGGACTGAAGCTTTCTTT. Encoded protein: CASSSTGGAGTEAFF.

This chain links TRBV7-9 with TRBJ1-2; D perhaps matches TRBD1 (5 bases). The CDR3 length is 14 residues. The V gene lost 5 bases and the J gene lost 4 bases, with 14 bases spanning the gap. Germline V lookup: CDR1 SEHNR, CDR2 FQNEAQ (reference sequence). The CDR3, as DNA: TGTGCCAGCAGCCCCCGACAGACGACCTATGGCTACACCTTC. Encoded protein: CASSPRQTTYGYTF.

This clonotype was counted between two and nine times. This rearrangement joins TRBV2 to TRBJ2-7; weak D call: TRBD2 (7 bases). The CDR3 length is 16 residues. The ends were cut back, 4 bases at V and 3 bases at J, with 19 bases in the middle. Germline-derived CDR1 and CDR2 are SNHLY and FYNNEI. CDR3 sequence reads: CASSVASGRGGYEQYF. The CDR3 bases are TGTGCCAGCAGTGTGGCTAGCGGTCGAGGGGGCTACGAGCAGTACTTC.

This clonotype was counted at least ten times. The CDR3 DNA is TGTGCCAGCAGCCCGAGGGGGGGCGCGAACGACGAGCAGTACTTC. It codes for CASSPRGGANDEQYF. The J gene is TRBJ2-7, the V gene TRBV11-2, with a tentative D call TRBD2 (7 bases). The CDR3 contains 15 residues. Trimming took off 5 bases at V and 5 bases at J, with 19 bases between the two ends. Per germline, CDR1 SGHAT and CDR2 FQNNGV.

In its sample, this clonotype was seen a few times. This chain uses TRBV29-1 with TRBJ2-7; the D call may be TRBD1 or TRBD2 (6 bases each). Between the trimmed V and J ends, which lost 6 bases and 2 bases, there was a span of 17 bases. The germline V gene encodes CDR1 SQVTM and CDR2 ANQGSEA. This CDR3 spans 14 amino acids. The CDR3: CSVGAGGRTYEQYF. The CDR3 bases are TGCAGCGTGGGGGCCGGAGGGCGGACCTACGAGCAGTACTTC.

This clonotype was detected a few times. The CDR3 DNA is TGCAGTGCTAGAGATCGGGGGCGTCCCGGGGAGCTGTTTTTT. It specifies CSARDRGRPGELFF. The chain carries TRBV20-1 and TRBJ2-2; D is perhaps TRBD1 or TRBD2 (6 bases each). V shed 0 bases and J shed 6 bases, with 11 bases lying between them. The CDR3 has 14 amino acids. CDR1 DFQATT and CDR2 SNEGSKA come from the germline V gene (reference sequence).

The rearrangement uses TRBV20-1 and TRBJ2-3; D gene uncertain. Germline assignment: CDR1 DFQATT and CDR2 SNEGSKA (reference sequence). V was pared by 2 bases and J by 4 bases, with 10 bases between. This CDR3 has 13 amino acids. The CDR3, as DNA: TGCAGTGCTAGAAGGTCCCCGCCAGATACGCAGTATTTT. Its protein is CSARRSPPDTQYF.

This clonotype was picked up a small number of times. This rearrangement joins TRBV3-1 to TRBJ1-2; D is ambiguous. V was shortened by 4 bases and J by 5 bases, with 5 bases between the two germline ends. Germline V gene sequence: CDR1 LGHDT, CDR2 YNNKEL (reference sequence). The CDR3 is made up of 11 amino acids. CDR3 in DNA: TGTGCCAGCAGCCCTGGATATGGCTACACCTTC. Amino acid sequence: CASSPGYGYTF.

The chain uses TRBV29-1 and TRBJ2-1; 9 bases align to TRBD2. CDR1 SQVTM and CDR2 ANQGSEA come from the germline V gene. The CDR3 consists of 16 residues. The J segment lost 0 bases and the V segment lost 3 bases, leaving 6 bases of the junction unmatched. The CDR3 loop reads CSVERLAGSSYNEQFF. CDR3 DNA sequence: TGCAGCGTTGAGCGGCTAGCGGGGAGCTCCTACAATGAGCAGTTCTTC.

This clonotype was observed many times. The V gene is TRBV2, the J gene TRBJ2-5; 9 nucleotides line up with TRBD2. Germline CDR1 SNHLY, CDR2 FYNNEI. This CDR3 has 14 residues. V shed 6 bases, J shed 6 bases, and the junction held 8 bases outside the gene matches. CDR3 protein: CASSAERGEQTQYF. CDR3 coding DNA: TGTGCCAGCAGCGCCGAGCGGGGGGAGCAGACCCAGTACTTC. The complete variable domain, with remaining parts taken from reference TRBV2 and TRBJ2-5, reads EPEVTQTPSHQVTQMGQEVILRCVPISNHLYFYWYRQILGQKVEFLVSFYNNEISEKSEIFDDQFSVERPDGSNFTLKIRSTKLEDSAMYFCASSAERGEQTQYFGPGTRLLVL.

This clonotype was counted a few times. The CDR3 is CASSRTSGGPSYNEQFF. CDR3 in DNA: TGTGCCAGCAGCCGGACTAGCGGGGGGCCCTCCTACAATGAGCAGTTCTTC. This rearrangement joins TRBV7-2 to TRBJ2-1, with 14 positions matching TRBD2. The CDR3 is 17 amino acids. Germline CDR1 SGHTA, CDR2 FQGNSA. Germline trimming cut 5 bases from V and 0 bases from J; bases unmatched to any gene: 3. The variable domain in full, completed from reference TRBV7-2 and TRBJ2-1, reads GAGVSQSPSNKVTEKGKDVELRCDPISGHTALYWYRQSLGQGLEFLIYFQGNSAPDKSGLPSDRFSAERTGGSVSTLTIQRTQQEDSAVYLCASSRTSGGPSYNEQFFGPGTRLTVL.

This clonotype turned up a few times. The chain recombines TRBV20-1 with TRBJ2-7; D is ambiguous. The germline CDR1 and CDR2 sequences are DFQATT and SNEGSKA (reference sequence). The CDR3 length is 14 residues. Trimming removed 5 bases from V and 7 bases from J, with 21 bases in between. The CDR3 nucleotides read TGCAGTGCTGGTATCCGGGCTCACCTTGTAGAGCAGTACTTC. Amino acid sequence: CSAGIRAHLVEQYF.

V and J are TRBV18 and TRBJ2-2, with unresolved D. The V end lost 1 base, the J end lost 1 base, and 10 bases lay between the germline ends. The CDR3 runs 16 residues. The germline V gene has CDR1 KGHSH and CDR2 LQKENI. The CDR3 DNA is TGTGCCAGCTCACCACAGAGGACGGTGAACACCGGGGAGCTGTTTTTT. Its translation: CASSPQRTVNTGELFF.

This clonotype showed up just a few times. The V gene is TRBV7-2, the J gene TRBJ2-1; 7 bases align to TRBD2. The length of the CDR3 is 16 residues. The germline V gene encodes CDR1 SGHTA and CDR2 FQGNSA. The V and J ends lost 1 base and 4 bases, in that order; junction bases with no gene match: 7. CDR3 DNA sequence: TGTGCCAGCAGCTTAGGGCTAGCGGCTAAGTACAATGAGCAGTTCTTC. Its translation: CASSLGLAAKYNEQFF.